The rows below give T cell receptor beta chains drawn from one sample of a study of cytomegalovirus exposure and HLA in healthy donors. Assay: immunoSEQ multiplex PCR; the TCRdb copy retains only in-frame clones and omits some. Of roughly 180,000 clones in the sample, 80% were seen once. Sequenced: PBMCs. The receptors come from a woman in her forties or fifties in good health and CMV-seropositive. The CDR3 runs from the conserved cysteine through the conserved F or W. A D gene is named only where the DNA matches it firmly. Clone size is stated in some rows and not others, as once, few, many or a class when expanded.

size	V	D	J	DNA	CDR3
NA	TRBV4-1	NA	TRBJ2-2	TGCGCCAGCAGCCAAGACTTCAGTTCCGGGGAGCTGTTTTTT	CASSQDFSSGELFF
NA	TRBV7-9	NA	TRBJ1-4	TGTGCCAGCAGCTCGGAGGGATATTGGAAACTGTTTTTT	CASSSEGYWKLFF
NA	TRBV5-1	TRBD2	TRBJ2-7	TGCGCCAGCAGTAGGACTAGCGGGGCTACCTACGAGCAGTACTTC	CASSRTSGATYEQYF
few	TRBV7-9	TRBD1	TRBJ2-7	TGTGCCAGCAGCTCGGCGTGGACAGGCATCAACGAGCAGTACTTC	CASSSAWTGINEQYF
NA	TRBV4-3	TRBD2	TRBJ2-2	TGCGCCAGCAGCTTAACTAGCGGCGTCACCGGGGAGCTGTTTTTT	CASSLTSGVTGELFF
NA	TRBV20-1	NA	TRBJ2-3	TGCAGTGCTGCAGGGTATAATACGCAGTATTTT	CSAAGYNTQYF
NA	TRBV6-5	NA	TRBJ1-3	TGTGCCAGCACCGGAGTAGGAAACACCATATATTTT	CASTGVGNTIYF
NA	TRBV9	NA	TRBJ1-5	TGTGCCAGCAGCGTAGCGGGGTTGGCGGATCAGCCCCAGCATTTT	CASSVAGLADQPQHF
NA	TRBV19	TRBD1	TRBJ1-5	TGTGCCAGTAGTATTGTCCGGGGACAGGGGGCCCTGAGGGATCAGCCCCAGCATTTT	CASSIVRGQGALRDQPQHF
NA	TRBV15	NA	TRBJ2-5	TGTGCCACCAGGGTACAAGTACAAGAGACCCAGTACTTC	CATRVQVQETQYF
NA	TRBV19	TRBD1	TRBJ2-7	TGTGCCAGTAGTATTGAACAGGGGGCAGGCGAGCAGTACTTC	CASSIEQGAGEQYF
NA	TRBV18	TRBD1	TRBJ1-2	TGTGCCAGCTCAACCTGGGACAGGAATAACTATGGCTACACCTTC	CASSTWDRNNYGYTF
few	TRBV9	TRBD2	TRBJ2-2	TGTGCCAGCGCACGGACTAGCGGGAGGGCCGTCGAGAGCGGGGAGCTGTTTTTT	CASARTSGRAVESGELFF
NA	TRBV30	NA	TRBJ1-2	TGTGCCTGGAGTAGCGGCGGGCGGGATGGCTACACCTTC	CAWSSGGRDGYTF